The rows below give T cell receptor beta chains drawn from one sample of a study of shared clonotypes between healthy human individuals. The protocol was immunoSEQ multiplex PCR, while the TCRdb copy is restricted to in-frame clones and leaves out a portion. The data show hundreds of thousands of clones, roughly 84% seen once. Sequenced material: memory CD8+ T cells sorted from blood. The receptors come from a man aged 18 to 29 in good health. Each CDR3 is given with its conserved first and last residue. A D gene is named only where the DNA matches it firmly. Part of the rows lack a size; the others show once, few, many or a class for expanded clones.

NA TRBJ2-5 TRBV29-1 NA CSVAGAEETQYF TGCAGCGTTGCGGGGGCGGAAGAGACCCAGTACTTC
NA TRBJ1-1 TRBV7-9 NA CASSPPLNTEAFF TGTGCCAGCAGCCCCCCACTGAACACTGAAGCTTTCTTT
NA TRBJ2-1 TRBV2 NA CASSEDWKDNEQFF TGTGCCAGCAGCGAGGACTGGAAAGACAATGAGCAGTTCTTC
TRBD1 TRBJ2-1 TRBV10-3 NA CATGQGASEQFF TGTGCCACCGGACAGGGGGCTTCTGAGCAGTTCTTC
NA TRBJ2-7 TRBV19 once CASSISWNYEQYF TGTGCCAGTAGTATTTCTTGGAACTACGAGCAGTACTTC
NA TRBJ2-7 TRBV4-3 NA CASSQARDYEQYF TGCGCCAGCAGCCAAGCCAGGGACTACGAGCAGTACTTC
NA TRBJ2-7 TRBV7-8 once CASSLRLNYEQYF TGTGCCAGCAGCTTAAGACTGAACTACGAGCAGTACTTC
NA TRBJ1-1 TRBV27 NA CASQWGRGTEAFF TGTGCCAGCCAGTGGGGGCGAGGCACTGAAGCTTTCTTT
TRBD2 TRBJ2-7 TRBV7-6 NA CASSPNGGDEQYF TGTGCCAGCAGCCCCAACGGGGGGGACGAGCAGTACTTC
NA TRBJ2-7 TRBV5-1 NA CASSLAFGEGFYEQYF TGCGCCAGCAGCTTGGCGTTCGGGGAAGGGTTCTACGAGCAGTACTTC
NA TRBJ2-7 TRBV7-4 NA CASSSARGGPFGMLVSYYEQYF TGTGCCAGCAGCAGTGCCAGGGGAGGGCCCTTTGGTATGCTCGTTTCCTACTACGAGCAGTACTTC